This T cell receptor beta chain came from a study of T cells after yellow fever vaccination. Study-wide points: The secondary response was weaker but peaked faster, day 5 versus 15. Contamination of FACS-sorted repertoires by abundant clonotypes from the bulk population could occur. A small share of clonotypes appeared in both CD4 and CD8 compartments.

Germline-derived CDR1 and CDR2 are SGHTA and FQGNSA. V shed 5 bases, J shed 10 bases, and the junction held 14 bases outside the gene matches. The CDR3 sequence is 16 residues long. Template switching by 5'RACE produced TCR cDNA, adding a universal primer site and UMIs. Each CDR3 protein is one row after TCRdb ran MiXCR on the 5' RACE reads. The sample lists 300,000 to 350,000 distinct CDR3 sequences, around 10% occurring once. To note about this clonotype: The antigen remains undetermined.

The chain links TRBV7-2 to TRBJ1-6, with 7 positions matching TRBD1. This receptor was obtained from a man aged 18 to 30 who received the YFV17D yellow fever vaccine. Sequenced here: CD4+ T cells sorted from PBMCs, sampled 45 days after the yellow fever booster vaccination. The CDR3, as DNA: TGTGCCAGCAGCCCCCCCCAAGGAGGGGGCGGGTCACCCCTCCACTTT. Its translation is CASSPPQGGGGSPLHF.